This entry describes one T cell receptor beta chain. Method: immunoSEQ multiplex PCR; TCRdb's copy keeps in-frame clones and lacks some. This repertoire shows 85,000 to 130,000 clones, around nine tenths found once; its top ten account for around 1.2%. The sample originates from a study of T cell changes during pregnancy in multiple sclerosis. The CDR3 contains 14 residues. V lost 6 bases and J 0 bases, leaving 9 bases between the germline ends. In germline, CDR1 is SGHRS, CDR2 YFSETQ. The sample consisted of peripheral blood, taken in the second trimester of pregnancy. The source of this sequence is a female donor with multiple sclerosis, enrolled in a pregnancy study. This chain joins TRBV5-1 and TRBJ2-2, with TRBD1 as a possible D gene (5 bases). CDR3 nucleotide sequence: TGCGCCAGCAACGACAGCCCGAACACCGGGGAGCTGTTTTTT. Translation gives CASNDSPNTGELFF.